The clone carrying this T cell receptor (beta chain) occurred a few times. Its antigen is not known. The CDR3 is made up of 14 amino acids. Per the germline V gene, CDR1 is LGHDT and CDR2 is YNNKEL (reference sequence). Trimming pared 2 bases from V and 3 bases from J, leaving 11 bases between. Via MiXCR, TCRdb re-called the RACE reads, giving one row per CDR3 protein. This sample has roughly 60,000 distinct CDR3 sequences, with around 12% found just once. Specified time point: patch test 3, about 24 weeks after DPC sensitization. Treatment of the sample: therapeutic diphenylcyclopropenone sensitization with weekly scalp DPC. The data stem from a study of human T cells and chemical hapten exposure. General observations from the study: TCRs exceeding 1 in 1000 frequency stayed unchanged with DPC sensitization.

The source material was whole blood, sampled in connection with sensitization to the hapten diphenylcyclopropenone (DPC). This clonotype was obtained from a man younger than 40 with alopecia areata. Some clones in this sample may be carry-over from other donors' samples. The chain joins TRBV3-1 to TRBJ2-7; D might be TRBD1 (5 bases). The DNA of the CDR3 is TGTGCCAGCAGCCAATTTACAGGCAACTACGAGCAGTACTTC. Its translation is CASSQFTGNYEQYF.